The T cell receptor beta chain described here comes from a study of identical twins (dated by TCRdb to about 2016). About the study as a whole: The study deep-sequenced TCR alpha and beta repertoires from monozygotic twins, unrelated adults of various ages and cord blood to test whether fetal clonotypes persist. To rule out contamination, the twin experiments were replicated at different times with different library preparation protocols. General study outcomes and caveats: Out-of-frame TCR alpha sequences shared between twins showed an excess of low generation-probability sequences compared with coincidental sharing between unrelated individuals. Recombination models systematically underestimated out-of-frame TCR alpha sharing in monozygotic twins but agreed with sharing between unrelated individuals. A weaker excess of twin sharing was found in beta out-of-frame sequences because the signal-to-noise ratio was lowered by fewer shared sequences. Abundant cord blood beta clonotypes had fewer insertions, young adult naive repertoires showed a similar but weaker trend, and memory repertoires showed no such trend. Invariant T cells such as MAIT and iNKT could partly confound zero-insertion analyses, though diverse VJ usage argued against this for most clonotypes. Because the same donors could not be followed over many years, the conclusions relied on cross-sectional statistical analysis.

The germline V gene sets CDR1 to MDHEN and CDR2 to SYDVKM. V loses 1 base, J loses 7 bases, and the germline ends lie 16 bases apart. The CDR3 holds 16 amino acids from the cysteine to the phenylalanine. Just the 48-base CDR3 DNA is kept, in frame starting at base 1. The library was generated by 5' RACE. Sequencing instrument: Illumina HiSeq 2000. Template switching added a universal primer binding site, and the final cDNA carried a unique molecular identifier that allowed TCR cDNA molecules to be counted accurately. Specific primers in the conserved constant-segment region were used to synthesize first-strand cDNA for the TCR alpha and beta chains. To control for contamination, every cDNA library was double barcoded, receiving both a SMART-Mk sample barcode and Illumina barcodes. TruSeq adapter sequences, together with Illumina sample barcodes, were added in two successive PCR steps. The TCR alpha and beta cDNA libraries were sequenced on the Illumina HiSeq platform using custom primers. As for how the authors treated the data: Raw reads were processed with MiGEC to extract unique molecular identifiers, and MiXCR was used to determine CDR3 positions. For each individual, recombination models were inferred using an EM algorithm with the repgenHMM and IGoR tools. The tcR package in R was used for shared clonotype analysis, with sharing normalized by the product of cloneset sizes. Out-of-frame nonproductive sequences were analyzed to study raw recombination free of thymic and clonal selection effects. TCRdb's own reprocessing of the public reads used fastp at Q25 and MiXCR and kept productive beta chains. Each CDR3 protein gets just one entry, which takes the most common genes and DNA from the rows behind it. The V and J calls here are based on TCRdb, not the publication. The sample records 500,000 to 550,000 distinct CDR3 sequences, around 20% of which are singletons. Together, the top ten hold about 0.48% of the sample.

This clonotype was counted between two and nine times. Its antigen remains unidentified. Per-base qualities were not stored, and no clone one base away is much larger. Only healthy Caucasian donors were included. The twin cohort consisted of three pairs of female monozygotic twins, all aged roughly 18 to 29 years. Positive isolation kits from Invitrogen were used to isolate the CD4+ and CD8+ T cell populations. The data also belong to a second study, concerning yellow fever vaccine responses in identical twins. As that second paper reports: According to the authors, the vaccine-induced T cell response in identical twins seemed to be partly convergent and partly specific to each individual. In the study, vaccine-responding T cell clones were precisely tracked in identical twins.

The TCR originated in a woman younger than 35 in good health. The sequencing sample was made of CD4+ T cells sorted from blood. Here the chain combines TRBV28 and TRBJ2-2; a weak D assignment points to TRBD1 (7 bases agree). DNA sequence: TGTGCCAGCAGTTTATCCCTGACAGGGAGGAACGGGGAGCTGTTTTTT. It encodes CASSLSLTGRNGELFF.